These T cell receptor beta chains were read from a single sample in a study of Graves' ophthalmopathy and Graves' hyperthyroidism. TCRdb reprocessed the multiplex PCR reads via MiXCR and lists one record per CDR3 protein. This table holds 350,000 or so distinct CDR3 sequences, 17% found once. The sample consisted of peripheral blood. The receptors stem from an adult man with Graves' ophthalmopathy. CDR3s include the opening cysteine and the closing phenylalanine or tryptophan. The order of the fields is D gene, clone size, J gene, V gene, CDR3 length, CDR3 DNA, CDR3 protein. The D gene is left open where the match is weak. Rows give clone size only sometimes, using once, few, many, or a class for an expanded clone.

NA | many | TRBJ2-3 | TRBV29-1 | 13 | TGCAGCGTTGAGGCGTCTAGCACAGATACGCAGTATTTT | CSVEASSTDTQYF
NA | many | TRBJ2-7 | TRBV19 | 13 | TGTGCCAGTAGTATCGGGGCAGCCAGCGAGCAGTACTTC | CASSIGAASEQYF
TRBD1 | many | TRBJ2-7 | TRBV6-5 | 14 | TGTGCCAGCAGTTACGGGCAGGGGGATTACGAGCAGTACTTC | CASSYGQGDYEQYF
NA | NA | TRBJ1-6 | TRBV12-3/TRBV12-4 | 14 | TGTGCCACCAGTTTCGCCCGAAATAATTTACCCCTCCACTTT | CATSFARNNLPLHF
NA | many | TRBJ1-1 | TRBV20-1 | 15 | TGCAGTGCTCCTAGAACAATACAACTGAACACTGAAGCTTTCTTT | CSAPRTIQLNTEAFF
NA | many | TRBJ2-5 | TRBV12-3/TRBV12-4 | 15 | TGTGCCAGCAGTTTAGCCAGGGTTCGGGGGGAGACCCAGTACTTC | CASSLARVRGETQYF
TRBD1 | many | TRBJ1-1 | TRBV24-1 | 13 | TGTGCCACCAGTGAGCGACAGGGTAGTCGAGCTTTCTTT | CATSERQGSRAFF
TRBD1 | many | TRBJ1-1 | TRBV20-1 | 14 | TGCAGTCCTCGACAGGGAGTAAGGGACACTGAAGCTTTCTTT | CSPRQGVRDTEAFF
NA | few | TRBJ1-2 | TRBV28 | 13 | TGTGCCAGCAGTCGGGACGAATACTATGGCTACACCTTC | CASSRDEYYGYTF
NA | many | TRBJ2-5 | TRBV4-1 | 13 | TGCGCCAGCAGCTCTCCCAAGGGGGGGACCCAGTACTTC | CASSSPKGGTQYF
NA | many | TRBJ2-7 | TRBV20-1 | 14 | TGCAGTGCTAGAGTGGCACACCACACCTACGAGCAGTACTTC | CSARVAHHTYEQYF
NA | many | TRBJ2-5 | TRBV7-3 | 15 | TGTGCCAGCAGCCAGAGCAGGGGGGGGGCAGAGACCCAGTACTTC | CASSQSRGGAETQYF
NA | many | TRBJ1-3 | TRBV7-9 | 14 | TGTGCCAGCAGCTTAGGGGGACCTGGAAACACCATATATTTT | CASSLGGPGNTIYF
NA | many | TRBJ1-2 | TRBV7-3 | 16 | TGTGCCAGCAGCCCACAGTCGACAGTCAACAACTATGGCTACACCTTC | CASSPQSTVNNYGYTF
NA | many | TRBJ1-1 | TRBV2 | 11 | TGTGCCAACTCAGGGTTTGCTGAAGCTTTCTTT | CANSGFAEAFF
TRBD2 | many | TRBJ2-5 | TRBV7-9 | 16 | TGTGCCAGCAGCTTAATTTCGGGGGGAATCCAAGAGACCCAGTACTTC | CASSLISGGIQETQYF
TRBD1 | many | TRBJ2-5 | TRBV5-6 | 14 | TGTGCCAGCAGCTTCGACAGACAGGGAGAGACCCAGTACTTC | CASSFDRQGETQYF
NA | many | TRBJ2-5 | TRBV18 | 14 | TGTGCCAGCTCACCCACAGGGAACCAAGAGACCCAGTACTTC | CASSPTGNQETQYF
NA | NA | TRBJ1-1 | TRBV19 | 13 | TGTGCCAGTAGTATCCTGCGAGACACTGAAGCTTTCTTT | CASSILRDTEAFF
NA | NA | TRBJ1-1 | TRBV6-5 | 13 | TGTGCCAGCAGTTACGGACCGAACACTGAAGCTTTCTTT | CASSYGPNTEAFF
NA | many | TRBJ1-5 | TRBV12-3/TRBV12-4 | 14 | TGTGCCAGCAGCCTACATTATAGCAATCAGCCCCAGCATTTT | CASSLHYSNQPQHF
NA | many | TRBJ1-5 | TRBV28 | 13 | TGTGCCAGCAGTTACGCCCTAACTGGGCCCCAGCATTTT | CASSYALTGPQHF
TRBD1 | many | TRBJ2-7 | TRBV7-3 | 16 | TGTGCCAGCAGCTTAACGGCCGGGACAGGGTGGCAAAAGCAGTACTTC | CASSLTAGTGWQKQYF
TRBD2 | many | TRBJ2-2 | TRBV4-3 | 9 | TGCGCCCGGGGGGGGAGGCTGTTTTTT | CARGGRLFF
NA | many | TRBJ1-1 | TRBV7-2 | 12 | TGTGCCAGCAGCTTATCAGTACGGACAGCTTTCTTT | CASSLSVRTAFF
TRBD2 | NA | TRBJ2-4 | TRBV6-5 | 16 | TGTGCCAGCAGGCTTACTAGCGGAAGGAGGGGAAACATTCAGTACTTC | CASRLTSGRRGNIQYF
NA | many | TRBJ1-2 | TRBV7-2 | 13 | TGTGCCAGCAGCTTAGACGGAGTGTTGGGGTACACCTTC | CASSLDGVLGYTF
TRBD2 | many | TRBJ2-5 | TRBV10-3 | 17 | TGTGCCATCTCATCGTCTTCAGGCGGGAGGGCCGTGGAGACCCAGTACTTC | CAISSSSGGRAVETQYF
TRBD2 | NA | TRBJ2-7 | TRBV5-4 | 18 | TGTGCCAGCAGCTTTCTGTCGGGACTAGCGGTTACCACCTACGAGCAGTACTTC | CASSFLSGLAVTTYEQYF
TRBD1 | once | TRBJ1-6 | TRBV12-5 | 14 | TGTGCTAGTGGTTTGGCCGGACAGGGTTCACCCCTCCACTTT | CASGLAGQGSPLHF
TRBD2 | few | TRBJ2-5 | TRBV12-3/TRBV12-4 | 16 | TGTGCCAGCACCGGGACTAGCGGGGGCCGGGAGGGGACCCAGTACTTC | CASTGTSGGREGTQYF
NA | many | TRBJ1-1 | TRBV6-5 | 13 | TGTGCCAGCAGTAACGGGGACGTCACTGAAGCTTTCTTT | CASSNGDVTEAFF
TRBD1 | many | TRBJ2-5 | TRBV10-3 | 13 | TGTGCCATCACCCCGACAGGGGAGCAGACCCAGTACTTC | CAITPTGEQTQYF
NA | many | TRBJ1-1 | TRBV2 | 12 | TGTGCCAGCACCATCGGGGCCCTCGAGGCTTTCTTT | CASTIGALEAFF
NA | few | TRBJ1-5 | TRBV12-3/TRBV12-4 | 15 | TGTGCCAGCAGTGACCTTACGGGGGGCAATCAGCCCCAGCATTTT | CASSDLTGGNQPQHF
NA | many | TRBJ2-7 | TRBV5-1 | 14 | TGCGCCAGCAGCTTGCGGCTCGGCGCCTACGAGCAGTACTTC | CASSLRLGAYEQYF
NA | many | TRBJ1-3 | TRBV6-1 | 13 | TGTGCCAGCAGACCCTCGATTGGAAACACCATATATTTT | CASRPSIGNTIYF
TRBD1 | many | TRBJ1-5 | TRBV6-2/TRBV6-3 | 15 | TGTGCCAGCAGTTACTCGGACAGGGCCGGGCAGCCCCAGCATTTT | CASSYSDRAGQPQHF
NA | many | TRBJ2-7 | TRBV2 | 15 | TGTGCCAGCAGCCGGGGGCAGGGACCCTCCTACGAGCAGTACTTC | CASSRGQGPSYEQYF
NA | once | TRBJ1-1 | TRBV12-3/TRBV12-4 | 11 | TGTGCCAGCAGTGGAGATGGGAAAGCTTTCTTT | CASSGDGKAFF
NA | many | TRBJ2-7 | TRBV6-1 | 13 | TGTGCCAGCTCATCCAGATCCTTGGACGAGCAGTACTTC | CASSSRSLDEQYF
NA | NA | TRBJ1-1 | TRBV6-2/TRBV6-3 | 15 | TGTGCCAGCAGTCTGGGCCTTTCATGGAACACTGAAGCTTTCTTT | CASSLGLSWNTEAFF
NA | many | TRBJ1-1 | TRBV30 | 12 | TGTGCCTGGAATCCCGCGGGGACTGAAGCTTTCTTT | CAWNPAGTEAFF
TRBD2 | many | TRBJ2-7 | TRBV11-2 | 17 | TGTGCCAGCAGCTTAGGGTCGGTGGCGGGGGGGACCTACGAGCAGTACTTC | CASSLGSVAGGTYEQYF
NA | NA | TRBJ1-2 | TRBV24-1 | 15 | TGTGCCACCAGTGCCAGCCGTGGCAGGGATGGTGGCTACACCTTC | CATSASRGRDGGYTF
NA | many | TRBJ2-7 | TRBV5-6 | 15 | TGTGCCAGCAGCTTGGGACGAGGGACCCAATACGAGCAGTACTTC | CASSLGRGTQYEQYF